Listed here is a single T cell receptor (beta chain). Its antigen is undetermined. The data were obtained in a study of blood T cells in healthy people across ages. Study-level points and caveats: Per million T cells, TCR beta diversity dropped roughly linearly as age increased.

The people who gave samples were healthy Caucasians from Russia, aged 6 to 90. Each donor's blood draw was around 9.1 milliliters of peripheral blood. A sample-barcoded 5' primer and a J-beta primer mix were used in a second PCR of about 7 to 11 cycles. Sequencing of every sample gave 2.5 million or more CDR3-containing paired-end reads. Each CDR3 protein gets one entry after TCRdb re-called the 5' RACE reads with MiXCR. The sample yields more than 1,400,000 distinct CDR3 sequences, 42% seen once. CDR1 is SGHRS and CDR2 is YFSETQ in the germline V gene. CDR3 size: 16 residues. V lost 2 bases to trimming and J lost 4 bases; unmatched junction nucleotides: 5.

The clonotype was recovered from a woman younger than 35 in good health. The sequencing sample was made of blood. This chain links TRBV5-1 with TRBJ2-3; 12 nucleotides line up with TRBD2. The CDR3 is CASSFNPSGGADTQYF. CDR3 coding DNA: TGCGCCAGCAGCTTTAATCCTAGCGGGGGGGCAGATACGCAGTATTTT.